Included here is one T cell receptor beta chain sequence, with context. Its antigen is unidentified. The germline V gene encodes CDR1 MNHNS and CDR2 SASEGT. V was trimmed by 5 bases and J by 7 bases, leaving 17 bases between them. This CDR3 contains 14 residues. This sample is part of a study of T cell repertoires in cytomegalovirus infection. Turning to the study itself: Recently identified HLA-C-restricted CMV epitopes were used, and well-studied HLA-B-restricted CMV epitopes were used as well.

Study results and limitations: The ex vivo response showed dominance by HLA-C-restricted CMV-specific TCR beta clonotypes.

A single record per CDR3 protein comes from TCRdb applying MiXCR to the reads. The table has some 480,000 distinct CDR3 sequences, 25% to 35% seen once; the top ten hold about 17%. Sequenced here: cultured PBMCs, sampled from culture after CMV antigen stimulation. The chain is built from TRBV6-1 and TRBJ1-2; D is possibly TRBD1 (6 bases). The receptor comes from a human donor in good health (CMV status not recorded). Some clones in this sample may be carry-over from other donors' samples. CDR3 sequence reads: CASSTNDRSLGYTF. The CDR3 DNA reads TGTGCCAGCAGTACCAATGACAGGAGCCTTGGCTACACCTTC.